This entry concerns a single T cell receptor (beta chain). Its antigen is not known. Trimming pared 2 bases from V and 4 bases from J, leaving 14 bases between. The CDR3 covers 15 residues. Germline V gene sequence: CDR1 MNHEY, CDR2 SVGAGI. The record originates from a study of cytomegalovirus exposure and HLA in healthy donors. General observations from the study: It emerged from a later analysis that several of the most significant clusters appeared to be linked to common viral pathogens. An observed cluster of highly shared sequence variants was recorded as a likely sequencing artifact.

The PCR used 60 Vbeta and 13 Jbeta primers. The protocol was immunoSEQ multiplex PCR, while the TCRdb copy is restricted to in-frame clones and leaves out a portion. This sample contains 50,000 to 60,000 clones. The chain recombines TRBV6-5 with TRBJ1-2, with a possible D match to TRBD1 (6 bases). The sample comprised PBMCs. This TCR was sampled from a male donor in good health and CMV-seronegative. CDR3 in amino acids: CASSYRQDVVYGYTF. Here the CDR3 DNA reads TGTGCCAGCAGTTACCGACAGGACGTAGTCTATGGCTACACCTTC.